What follows are 18 T cell receptor beta chains derived from one specimen sequenced in a study of cytomegalovirus exposure and HLA in healthy donors. Primers: 60 Vbeta forward and 13 Jbeta reverse. Sequencing used immunoSEQ multiplex PCR; TCRdb keeps in-frame clones, though not all of them. The table records about 210,000 clones, approximately 79% of them present only once. The sample consisted of PBMCs. The receptors were gathered from a male donor in good health and CMV-seronegative.

The table lists this clone with a count of one. The V call is TRBV20-1, the J call TRBJ2-3; 7 bases map to TRBD2. This CDR3 has 11 residues. The V and J ends lost 4 bases and 7 bases, in that order; junction bases with no gene match: 2. CDR1 DFQATT and CDR2 SNEGSKA come from the germline V gene (reference sequence). CDR3 sequence reads: CSATTSNTQYF. The DNA of the CDR3 is TGCAGTGCTACGACTAGCAATACGCAGTATTTT.

The V gene is TRBV6-6, the J gene TRBJ1-1; no clear D. The CDR3 runs to 12 residues. Trimming took 8 bases from V and 4 from J, leaving 11 bases between them. Germline V gene lookup returns CDR1 MNHNY and CDR2 SVGAGI (reference sequence). The CDR3 loop is CASLPGGTEAFF. The CDR3 nucleotides read TGTGCCAGCCTTCCAGGAGGCACTGAAGCTTTCTTT.

This sequence joins TRBV28 and TRBJ2-2; 10 nucleotides align to TRBD2. Germline loops: CDR1 MDHEN, CDR2 SYDVKM. This CDR3 is built from 14 residues. Germline trimming cut 8 bases from V and 6 bases from J; bases unmatched to any gene: 6. The CDR3 region is CASLAGEKAGELFF. CDR3 coding DNA: TGTGCCAGCCTAGCGGGAGAAAAAGCCGGGGAGCTGTTTTTT.

This chain uses TRBV5-1 with TRBJ2-7; TRBD1 matches at 7 bases. Germline V gives CDR1 SGHRS, CDR2 YFSETQ. The CDR3 spans 14 residues. Germline trimming cut 3 bases from V and 0 bases from J; bases unmatched to any gene: 3. CDR3 residues: CASSSSGGSYEQYF. Written as DNA, the CDR3 is TGCGCCAGCAGCTCCTCAGGGGGCTCCTACGAGCAGTACTTC. Supplemented by reference TRBV5-1 and TRBJ2-7, the full variable domain reads KAGVTQTPRYLIKTRGQQVTLSCSPISGHRSVSWYQQTPGQGLQFLFEYFSETQRNKGNFPGRFSGRQFSNSRSEMNVSTLELGDSALYLCASSSSGGSYEQYFGPGTRLTVT.

J is TRBJ2-2 and V is TRBV13; TRBD2 matches 13 bases. V dropped 6 bases and J dropped 4; count of bases not matched to a gene: 11. Germline CDR1 reads PRHDT; CDR2 reads FYEKMQ (reference sequence). The CDR3 is 18 amino acids. The CDR3 sequence is CASSWTSGSQTGTGELFF. CDR3 nucleotide sequence: TGTGCCAGCAGTTGGACTAGCGGGAGTCAGACGGGCACCGGGGAGCTGTTTTTT.

V is TRBV5-1 and J is TRBJ1-1, with a possible D match to TRBD1 (6 bases). Between the trimmed V and J ends, which lost 0 bases and 5 bases, there was a span of 14 bases. The CDR3 totals 15 residues. Germline values: CDR1 SGHRS, CDR2 YFSETQ. The CDR3 region has the DNA TGCGCCAGCAGCTTGGGGCAGGGGACGGGGACTGAAGCTTTCTTT. It is translated as CASSLGQGTGTEAFF. Full variable domain (remainder filled in from reference TRBV5-1 and TRBJ1-1): KAGVTQTPRYLIKTRGQQVTLSCSPISGHRSVSWYQQTPGQGLQFLFEYFSETQRNKGNFPGRFSGRQFSNSRSEMNVSTLELGDSALYLCASSLGQGTGTEAFFGQGTRLTVV.

This clone has more than one count but fewer than ten. This chain connects TRBV9 to TRBJ1-6; 7 positions agree with TRBD1. The CDR3 length is 15 residues. The ends lost 0 bases at V and 7 bases at J; junction bases unmatched: 4. Germline V gene sequence: CDR1 SGDLS, CDR2 YYNGEE. The CDR3 DNA reads TGTGCCAGCAGCGTAGACGGACAGGCGAATTCACCCCTCCACTTT. Its translation: CASSVDGQANSPLHF.

The chain carries TRBV6-5 and TRBJ2-1; 8 bases are a match to TRBD2. The CDR3 sequence is 15 residues long. Germline CDR1 MNHEY, CDR2 SVGAGI. J was trimmed by 6 bases and V by 6 bases; bases with no gene match: 10. Written as DNA, the CDR3 is TGTGCCAGCAGAGCCCCAGCGGGAGTCCCCAATGAGCAGTTCTTC. It specifies CASRAPAGVPNEQFF.

The chain carries TRBV19 and TRBJ1-5; D is ambiguous. Germline CDR1 is LNHDA and CDR2 is SQIVND (reference sequence). V lost 1 base and J 4 bases, leaving 20 bases between the germline ends. The CDR3 is made up of 18 amino acids. The CDR3 loop reads CASSIVHPGYGRNQPQHF. The CDR3 DNA follows: TGTGCCAGTAGTATAGTACACCCCGGGTATGGCAGAAATCAGCCCCAGCATTTT.

This chain uses TRBV18 with TRBJ1-3, with D tentatively TRBD1 (5 bases). CDR1 is KGHSH, CDR2 LQKENI, per germline. Trimming took 2 bases from V and 3 from J, leaving 11 bases between them. The CDR3 contains 15 residues. CDR3 sequence: CASSPSTGDGNTIYF. The CDR3 nucleotides are TGTGCCAGCTCACCAAGCACGGGGGATGGAAACACCATATATTTT.

This clone showed up just a few times. The chain couples TRBV7-2 to TRBJ2-2; 12 bases map to TRBD2. The CDR3 consists of 15 residues. Germline CDR1 and CDR2: SGHTA and FQGNSA. V shed 5 bases and J 9 bases; nucleotides not matched to a gene: 7. Written as DNA, the CDR3 is TGTGCCAGCAGCCCCGAGACTAGCGGGAGCCGGGAGCTGTTTTTT. It yields the protein CASSPETSGSRELFF.

CDR3 in DNA: TGTGCCAGCAGTCCGGGACAGGTGGGGAAAGAGACCCAGTACTTC. Its translation is CASSPGQVGKETQYF. The V gene is TRBV27, the J gene TRBJ2-5; TRBD1 matches 8 bases. The germline V gene encodes CDR1 MNHEY and CDR2 SMNVEV (reference sequence). The CDR3 is 15 amino acids. Unmatched junction bases numbered 8, after V lost 5 bases and J lost 3 bases.

The gene calls are TRBV28 and TRBJ2-1; TRBD2 is a possible D gene (6 bases). The CDR3 extends over 15 amino acids. Deletions cut 5 bases from V and 4 bases from J, with 15 bases between. CDR1 and CDR2 (germline): MDHEN, SYDVKM. CDR3 coding DNA: TGTGCCAGCAGTAGACTAGGATCCCATTACAATGAGCAGTTCTTC. This sequence encodes CASSRLGSHYNEQFF.

The chain joins TRBV19 to TRBJ1-5, with no clear D. V was cut by 0 bases and J by 7 bases, with 7 bases left in between. The CDR3 has 13 amino acids. Germline lookup yields CDR1 LNHDA and CDR2 SQIVND (reference sequence). The CDR3 region has the DNA TGTGCCAGTAGTATAGATCGTGTACAGCCCCAGCATTTT. Translating gives CASSIDRVQPQHF.

This rearrangement joins TRBV5-1 to TRBJ1-4; 8 bases are shared with TRBD1. The CDR3 totals 14 residues. Germline CDR1 reads SGHRS; CDR2 reads YFSETQ. Trimming cost V 5 bases and J 3 bases; bases outside gene matches: 3. The CDR3 coding sequence is TGCGCCAGCAGTACACAGGGGGCTAATGAAAAACTGTTTTTT. This translates into CASSTQGANEKLFF.

The rearrangement joins TRBV28 to TRBJ1-2; no clear D. The V gene's germline CDR1 is MDHEN and CDR2 SYDVKM. V was trimmed by 6 bases and J by 0 bases, leaving 8 bases between them. The CDR3 loop spans 13 amino acids. The CDR3 DNA follows: TGTGCCAGCAGGGTAGCATCTAACTATGGCTACACCTTC. Encoded protein: CASRVASNYGYTF.

The rearrangement joins TRBV28 to TRBJ1-5; perhaps TRBD1 as D (6 bases). The germline V gene has CDR1 MDHEN and CDR2 SYDVKM. This CDR3 spans 14 amino acids. Trimming took 7 bases from V and 5 from J, leaving 15 bases between them. CDR3 in amino acids: CASNQDRGHQPQHF. Here the CDR3 DNA reads TGTGCCAGCAACCAGGACAGAGGTCATCAGCCCCAGCATTTT.

The chain employs TRBV6-5 and TRBJ2-1; D might be TRBD2 (5 bases). CDR3 length: 13 residues. CDR1 MNHEY and CDR2 SVGAGI come from the germline V gene. Between the trimmed V and J ends, which lost 3 bases and 5 bases, there was a span of 8 bases. CDR3 loop: CASSYRGNNEQFF. The DNA of the CDR3 is TGTGCCAGCAGTTATCGGGGAAACAATGAGCAGTTCTTC.